This TCR beta chain was sequenced during a study of graft-versus-host responses after intestinal transplantation. Study background: Anti-thymocyte globulin was used for induction in all recipients, who then took tacrolimus and steroids for approximately 3 years.

Method: immunoSEQ multiplex PCR; TCRdb's copy keeps in-frame clones and lacks some. The sample yields 75,000 to 95,000 clones, approximately 90% seen once. Remarks on this clone: Its matching antigen is unknown.

Study-wide results and caveats: Detected in recipient marrow were GvH clones, some of which were first observed in ileum or blood.

The germline V and J ends were trimmed by 8 bases and 1 base, with 12 bases remaining between them. The germline V gene encodes CDR1 MNHNS and CDR2 SASEGT. The CDR3 length is 14 residues. This chain uses TRBV6-1 with TRBJ1-3; D unresolved. This clonotype was obtained from a human donor who was the organ donor for an intestinal transplant. The sequencing here drew on unstimulated CD4+ T cells sorted from spleen or lymph node cells, taken before transplant. CDR3 coding DNA: TGTGCCAGCTGCGAGATGCTTTCTGGAAACACCATATATTTT. Translation gives CASCEMLSGNTIYF.